The clone carrying this T cell receptor beta chain was detected ten times or more. The sample belongs to a study of patients and donors after allogeneic stem cell transplantation. Using its own MiXCR run on the RT-PCR reads, TCRdb lists one record per CDR3 protein. Among about 960,000 distinct CDR3 sequences listed, about a sixth were seen once. Germline V gives CDR1 MNHEY, CDR2 SVGAGI. The CDR3 runs to 12 residues. V was cut by 2 bases and J by 7 bases, with 6 bases left in between. Sequencing was performed on blood, either unsorted or a sorted T cell fraction (not recorded which). This TCR came from a human donor who was either an allogeneic HSCT recipient or a stem cell or donor lymphocyte infusion donor (not recorded which). It is not recorded whose cells these are; they may come from a transplant donor. V gene TRBV6-5 combines with J gene TRBJ2-1; D is unclear. The CDR3 nucleotides read TGTGCCAGCAGTTACGGGCCAAATGAGCAGTTCTTC. It encodes CASSYGPNEQFF.